One and the same sample provided the 27 T cell receptor beta chains below, sequenced in a study of T cell changes during pregnancy in multiple sclerosis. The table came from immunoSEQ multiplex PCR; TCRdb's copy has only in-frame clones and leaves some out. The sample holds about 55,000 clones, around 89% seen once. The starting material was CD4+ T cells from peripheral blood mononuclear cells, obtained in the first trimester of pregnancy. The source is a female donor with multiple sclerosis, enrolled in a pregnancy study.

The genes are TRBV6-6 and TRBJ1-6, with D possibly matching TRBD1 (5 bases). CDR3 length: 15 residues. Germline V CDR1 and CDR2: MNHNY, SVGAGI (reference sequence). V gave up 5 bases and J gave up 9 bases, with 17 bases separating them. As DNA, the CDR3 is TGTGCCAGCAGTCAGGGACCGGGGGATGGTTCACCCCTCCACTTT. This encodes CASSQGPGDGSPLHF.

The chain links TRBV5-5 to TRBJ2-1; D gene unclear. V was trimmed by 6 bases and J by 2 bases, leaving 18 bases between them. This CDR3 comprises 16 residues. Germline CDR1 is SGHKS and CDR2 is YYEKEE (reference sequence). DNA for the CDR3: TGTGCCAGCACCGACCGAATCCCGGAGACCTACAATGAGCAGTTCTTC. It specifies CASTDRIPETYNEQFF.

The V call is TRBV5-1, the J call TRBJ2-1; D is perhaps TRBD2 (6 bases). Between the trimmed V and J ends, which lost 4 bases and 0 bases, there was a span of 20 bases. The CDR3 spans 18 residues. CDR1 is SGHRS, CDR2 YFSETQ, per germline. CDR3 sequence: CASSPTTRDSSSYNEQFF. The CDR3 nucleotides read TGCGCCAGCAGCCCCACTACCCGGGACTCTAGCTCCTACAATGAGCAGTTCTTC.

This chain joins TRBV5-1 and TRBJ2-1; no firm D call. This CDR3 has 14 amino acids. The V end was cut by 0 bases, the J end by 6 bases, with 10 bases between. CDR1 and CDR2 (germline): SGHRS, YFSETQ. CDR3 bases: TGCGCCAGCAGCTTGGCGGTGTCTACCAATGAGCAGTTCTTC. It specifies CASSLAVSTNEQFF.

CDR3 in amino acids: CASGRGQETQYF. In nucleotides, the CDR3 is TGCGCCAGCGGCCGGGGTCAAGAGACCCAGTACTTC. The J gene is TRBJ2-5, the V gene TRBV5-1; maybe TRBD2 (5 bases). V was clipped by 7 bases and J by 2 bases, with 9 bases between them. Germline V CDR1 and CDR2: SGHRS, YFSETQ. This CDR3 region has 12 residues.

This clone was detected once. This chain's CDR3 is CASRPGQGGGYTF. The CDR3 bases are TGCGCCAGCAGACCGGGACAGGGGGGAGGCTACACCTTC. The chain uses TRBV10-2 and TRBJ1-2; TRBD1 matches 11 bases. V gave up 6 bases and J gave up 8 bases; unmatched junction bases: 5. The V gene's germline CDR1 is WSHSY and CDR2 SAAADI. This CDR3 region has 13 residues.

This chain connects TRBV19 to TRBJ1-2, with D possibly matching TRBD1 (6 bases). Germline-derived CDR1 and CDR2 are LNHDA and SQIVND (reference sequence). The length of the CDR3 is 15 residues. Trimming removed 7 bases from V and 5 bases from J, with 20 bases in between. The CDR3 reads CASKDRQLIGYGYTF. As DNA, the CDR3 is TGTGCCAGTAAAGACAGGCAGCTTATAGGGTATGGCTACACCTTC.

This chain uses TRBV30 with TRBJ2-3, with 7 positions matching TRBD2. In germline, CDR1 is GTSNPN, CDR2 SVGIG (reference sequence). Unmatched junction bases numbered 7, after V lost 0 bases and J lost 4 bases. This CDR3 spans 15 amino acids. The CDR3 nucleotides read TGTGCCTGGAGTGTACTTCTCGCGGGAGCAGATACGCAGTATTTT. Translating gives CAWSVLLAGADTQYF.

Here the CDR3 reads CASSISRFFGGGFGNTEAFF. CDR3 nucleotides: TGTGCCAGTAGTATTTCCCGGTTCTTCGGAGGAGGTTTTGGTAACACTGAAGCTTTCTTT. V is TRBV19 and J is TRBJ1-1; D is uncertain. The CDR3 is 20 amino acids. Germline values: CDR1 LNHDA, CDR2 SQIVND (reference sequence). Deletions cut 3 bases from V and 2 bases from J, with 28 bases between.

In its sample, this clone was seen once. The genes are TRBV6-1 and TRBJ1-2; 7 bases match TRBD1. The germline V gene encodes CDR1 MNHNS and CDR2 SASEGT. After removal of 4 bases from V and 0 bases from J, the junction contained 5 bases not matched to a gene. The CDR3 is 15 residues long. The CDR3 is CASSVRGYSNYGYTF. The CDR3 nucleotides read TGTGCCAGCAGTGTCAGGGGGTACTCTAACTATGGCTACACCTTC.

The chain links TRBV27 to TRBJ2-5; D gene uncertain. Germline values: CDR1 MNHEY, CDR2 SMNVEV (reference sequence). The CDR3 has 13 amino acids. V was clipped by 4 bases and J by 6 bases, with 12 bases between them. In DNA form, the CDR3 reads TGTGCCAGCAGTTATCGTTACGACAAGACCCAGTACTTC. It yields the protein CASSYRYDKTQYF.

The CDR3, as DNA: TGTGCCAGCAGCTTTGGGGGCGGGACAGATACGCAGTATTTT. Residues: CASSFGGGTDTQYF. J is TRBJ2-3 and V is TRBV5-4; a weak D match, TRBD1 (6 bases). Deletions cut 2 bases from V and 3 bases from J, with 10 bases between. The CDR3 has 14 residues. Looked up from germline, CDR1 is SGHNT and CDR2 is YYREEE (reference sequence).

The chain joins TRBV2 to TRBJ2-7, with D maybe TRBD1 (5 bases). Trimming took off 5 bases at V and 4 bases at J, with 15 bases between the two ends. The CDR3 spans 14 residues. CDR1 and CDR2 from the germline V gene are SNHLY and FYNNEI. As DNA, the CDR3 is TGTGCCAGCAGTCCAAGAGGACATGGGTACGAGCAGTACTTC. It yields the protein CASSPRGHGYEQYF. Drawing the rest from reference TRBV2 and TRBJ2-7, the complete variable domain is EPEVTQTPSHQVTQMGQEVILRCVPISNHLYFYWYRQILGQKVEFLVSFYNNEISEKSEIFDDQFSVERPDGSNFTLKIRSTKLEDSAMYFCASSPRGHGYEQYFGPGTRLTVT.

This chain links TRBV10-3 with TRBJ1-1; D remains unclear. V was pared by 9 bases and J by 4 bases, with 18 bases between. Germline V lookup: CDR1 ENHRY, CDR2 SYGVKD. The CDR3 totals 14 residues. The CDR3 DNA is TGTGCCATGGAGTTCTTGACGCGCCCCACTGAAGCTTTCTTT. Its protein product is CAMEFLTRPTEAFF.

Here the CDR3 reads CAWGRRRSNEQFF. The CDR3 DNA is TGTGCCTGGGGCCGCCGGCGGTCAAATGAGCAGTTCTTC. V and J are TRBV30 and TRBJ2-1; D uncertain. The CDR3 sequence is 13 residues long. The ends were cut back, 5 bases at V and 7 bases at J, with 15 bases in the middle. Germline lookup yields CDR1 GTSNPN and CDR2 SVGIG (reference sequence).

V is TRBV6-1 and J is TRBJ1-2; 8 bases line up with TRBD1. The CDR3 loop spans 14 amino acids. V trimming: 4 bases; J trimming: 3 bases; junction bases outside the gene matches: 4. Germline V CDR1 and CDR2: MNHNS, SASEGT. CDR3: CASSADRDDYGYTF. CDR3 coding DNA: TGTGCCAGCAGTGCGGACAGGGACGACTATGGCTACACCTTC.

This chain links TRBV11-3 with TRBJ2-1; 9 bases map to TRBD2. CDR1 SGHNT and CDR2 YENEEA come from the germline V gene. The CDR3 is 15 amino acids. After removal of 5 bases from V and 9 bases from J, the junction contained 11 bases not matched to a gene. The CDR3 is CASSPTRAGGVEQFF. CDR3 nucleotide sequence: TGTGCCAGCAGCCCTACCAGGGCGGGGGGGGTTGAGCAGTTCTTC.

The V call is TRBV18, the J call TRBJ2-7; 9 bases line up with TRBD2. This CDR3 has 15 residues. After removal of 2 bases from V and 4 bases from J, the junction contained 6 bases not matched to a gene. The germline gives CDR1 KGHSH, CDR2 LQKENI. The CDR3 nucleotides read TGTGCCAGCTCACCAGATAGCGGGAGATTGTACGAGCAGTACTTC. The encoded protein is CASSPDSGRLYEQYF.

This chain links TRBV27 with TRBJ1-5, with D unclear. Deletions cut 3 bases from V and 7 bases from J, with 13 bases between. Germline CDR1 is MNHEY and CDR2 is SMNVEV (reference sequence). The CDR3 sequence is 14 residues long. CDR3: CASSLLGDSQPQHF. CDR3 nucleotides: TGTGCCAGCAGTTTGTTAGGTGATAGCCAGCCCCAGCATTTT.

About this clone itself: Germline is not matched at one junction end, which may reflect a read error. The chain is built from TRBV7-7 and TRBJ2-1; 7 bases fit TRBD1. Germline V lookup: CDR1 SSHAT, CDR2 FNYEAQ (reference sequence). There are 14 residues in the CDR3. CDR3 in amino acids: CASSRSTGDNEQFF. The CDR3 DNA reads TGTGCTAGCAGCCGTTCAACAGGGGACAATGAGCAGTTCTTC. Together with reference TRBV7-7 and TRBJ2-1, the CDR3 gives the full variable domain: GAGVSQSPRYKVTKRGQDVTLRCDPISSHATLYWYQQALGQGPEFLTYFNYEAQPDKSGLPSDRFSAERPEGSISTLTIQRTEQRDSAMYRCASSRSTGDNEQFFGPGTRLTVL.

The V call is TRBV4-1, the J call TRBJ1-6; the D gene is possibly TRBD1 (5 bases). Trimming shortened V by 8 bases and J by 10 bases, and 12 bases separated the two germline ends. The length of the CDR3 is 12 residues. Germline CDR1 and CDR2: MGHRA and YSYEKL. CDR3 in DNA: TGCGCCAGCCGGGGGGGGAGCTCACCCCTCCACTTT. It codes for CASRGGSSPLHF.

The chain uses TRBV9 and TRBJ2-2; D unclear. Deletions cut 0 bases from V and 6 bases from J, with 6 bases between. Germline CDR1 reads SGDLS; CDR2 reads YYNGEE. The CDR3 loop spans 13 amino acids. In nucleotides, the CDR3 is TGTGCCAGCAGCGTAGCTAGATCCGGGGAGCTGTTTTTT. Translating gives CASSVARSGELFF.

The chain uses TRBV2 and TRBJ1-6, with D hard to call. Trimming took 4 bases from V and 4 from J, leaving 8 bases between them. This CDR3 is built from 14 residues. The germline CDR1 and CDR2 sequences are SNHLY and FYNNEI. The CDR3 DNA reads as TGTGCCAGCAGTGTTCAAGCATATAATTCACCCCTCCACTTT. Amino acids: CASSVQAYNSPLHF.

V usage is TRBV5-5 and J usage is TRBJ2-7; the match to TRBD1 covers 9 bases. The junction had 9 bases not matched to a gene; V was cut back by 5 bases and J by 0 bases. The CDR3 covers 16 residues. The germline V gene encodes CDR1 SGHKS and CDR2 YYEKEE (reference sequence). CDR3 sequence reads: CASSLTTGGASYEQYF. In DNA form, the CDR3 reads TGTGCCAGCAGTTTGACTACAGGGGGCGCCTCCTACGAGCAGTACTTC.

The V gene is TRBV30, the J gene TRBJ2-3, with D possibly matching TRBD1 (5 bases). Germline CDR1 is GTSNPN and CDR2 is SVGIG (reference sequence). CDR3 length: 15 residues. Trimming took off 2 bases at V and 0 bases at J, with 12 bases between the two ends. The CDR3 sequence: CAWSQGQVSTDTQYF. The CDR3 DNA reads as TGTGCCTGGAGTCAGGGTCAAGTAAGCACAGATACGCAGTATTTT.

The rearrangement links TRBV9 to TRBJ2-2, with unresolved D. This CDR3 region has 16 residues. The V end lost 0 bases, the J end lost 10 bases, and 19 bases lay between the germline ends. CDR1 and CDR2 (germline): SGDLS, YYNGEE. The CDR3 loop reads CASSVDALGRHPELFF. The CDR3 DNA sequence: TGTGCCAGCAGCGTAGACGCCCTAGGAAGGCACCCGGAGCTGTTTTTT.

The chain has TRBV6-6 and TRBJ2-1, with D maybe TRBD1 (6 bases). In germline, CDR1 is MNHNY, CDR2 SVGAGI (reference sequence). CDR3 length: 12 amino acids. The V gene lost 4 bases and the J gene lost 12 bases, with 13 bases spanning the gap. DNA for the CDR3: TGTGCCAGCAGTTTCATCCTAGGGGGGCAGTTCTTC. It specifies CASSFILGGQFF.